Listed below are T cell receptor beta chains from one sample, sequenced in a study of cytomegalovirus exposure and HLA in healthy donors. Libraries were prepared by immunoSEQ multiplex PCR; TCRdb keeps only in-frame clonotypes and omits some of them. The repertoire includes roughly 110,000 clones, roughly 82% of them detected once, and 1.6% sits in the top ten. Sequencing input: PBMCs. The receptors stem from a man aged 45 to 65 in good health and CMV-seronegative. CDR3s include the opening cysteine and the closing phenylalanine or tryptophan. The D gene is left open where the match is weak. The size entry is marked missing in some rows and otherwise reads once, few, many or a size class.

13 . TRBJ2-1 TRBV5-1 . TGCGCCAGCAGCCCGGACAGTTACAATGAGCAGTTCTTC CASSPDSYNEQFF
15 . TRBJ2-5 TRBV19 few TGTGCCAGTAGTATAGGGGCAGGTTCTGCGGAGACCCAGTACTTC CASSIGAGSAETQYF
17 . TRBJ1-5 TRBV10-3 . TGTGCCATCAGTGAGATCGGGGGGCCTTCTAGCAATCAGCCCCAGCATTTT CAISEIGGPSSNQPQHF
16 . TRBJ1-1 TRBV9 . TGTGCCAGCAGCGTAGGAGGTGTCGGTGTGAACACTGAAGCTTTCTTT CASSVGGVGVNTEAFF
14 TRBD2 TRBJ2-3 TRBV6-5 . TGTGCCAGCAGAATAGCGGGGGACACAGATACGCAGTATTTT CASRIAGDTDTQYF
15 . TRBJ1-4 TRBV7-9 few TGTGCCAGCAGCTTAAGGACAGCAACTAATGAAAAACTGTTTTTT CASSLRTATNEKLFF
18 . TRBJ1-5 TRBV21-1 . TGTGCCAGCAGCAAATCCCAGAACAGGGACGGTAGCAATCAGCCCCAGCATTTT CASSKSQNRDGSNQPQHF
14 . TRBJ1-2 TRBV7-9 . TGTGCCAGCAGCTTAGACAGGGTGCAGCCTGGCTACACCTTC CASSLDRVQPGYTF
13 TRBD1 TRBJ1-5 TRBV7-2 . TGTGCCAGCAGCCCGACAGGGGATCAGCCCCAGCATTTT CASSPTGDQPQHF
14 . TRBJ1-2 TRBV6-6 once TGTGCCAGCAGTTACGAGGGCATTAACTATGGCTACACCTTC CASSYEGINYGYTF
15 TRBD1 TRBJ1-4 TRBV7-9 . TGTGCCAGCAGCTTAAGGACAGGGGTAGAAGAAAAACTGTTTTTT CASSLRTGVEEKLFF
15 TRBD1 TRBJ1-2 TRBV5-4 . TGTGCCCTTAGGGGGGACAGAACGCTCGGTAGTGGCTACACCTTC CALRGDRTLGSGYTF
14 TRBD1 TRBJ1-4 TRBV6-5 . TGTGCCAGCAGTGACAGGGGGTTCGGTGAAAAACTGTTTTTT CASSDRGFGEKLFF
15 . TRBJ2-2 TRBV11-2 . TGTGCCAGCAGCTTACGGGGTCAGTTGTTGGCCGAGCTGTTTTTT CASSLRGQLLAELFF
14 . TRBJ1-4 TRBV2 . TGTGCCAGCAGTGAAGTCAGGGCAGACGAAAAACTGTTTTTT CASSEVRADEKLFF
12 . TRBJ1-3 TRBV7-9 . TGTTCCAGCGGGCTTACTGGAAACACCATATATTTT CSSGLTGNTIYF
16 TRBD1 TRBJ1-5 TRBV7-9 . TGTGCCAGCAGCCTCGGGACAGGACCCGTCAATCAGCCCCAGCATTTT CASSLGTGPVNQPQHF
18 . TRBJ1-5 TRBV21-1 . TGTGCCAGCAGCAAAGGAGACAGGGGGGGATATAGCAATCAGCCCCAGCATTTT CASSKGDRGGYSNQPQHF
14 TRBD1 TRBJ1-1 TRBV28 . TGTGCCACCCTCGGACAGGGGGTCAACACTGAAGCTTTCTTT CATLGQGVNTEAFF
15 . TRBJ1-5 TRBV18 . TGTGCCAGCTCAGAGACCCAGACTTTCAATCAGCCCCAGCATTTT CASSETQTFNQPQHF
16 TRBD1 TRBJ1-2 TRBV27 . TGTGCCAGCAGGCGGGATGGGACAGGGGGCGAATATGGCTACACCTTC CASRRDGTGGEYGYTF
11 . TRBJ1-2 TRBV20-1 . TGCAGTGCTAGGGGCTTTGGTGGCTACACCTTC CSARGFGGYTF
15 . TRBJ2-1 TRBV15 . TGTGCCACCAGCAGAGATGGGAGGCCTGAGGATGAGCAGTTCTTC CATSRDGRPEDEQFF
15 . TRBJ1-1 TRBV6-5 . TGTGCCAGCAGTTATCGGACCCAGGGAAACACTGAAGCTTTCTTT CASSYRTQGNTEAFF
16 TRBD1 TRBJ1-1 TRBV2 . TGTGCCAGCAGTCCTGAGGTCCGGGACAGAAACACTGAAGCTTTCTTT CASSPEVRDRNTEAFF
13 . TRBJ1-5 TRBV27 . TGTGCCAGCAGTTTTGGCTTCAATCAGCCCCAGCATTTT CASSFGFNQPQHF
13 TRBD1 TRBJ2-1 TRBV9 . TGTGCCAGCAAGGGGGAACAGGGGGGTGAGCAGTTCTTC CASKGEQGGEQFF
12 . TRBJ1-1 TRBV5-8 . TGTGCCAGCAGCATTTCCCGGACTGAAGCTTTCTTT CASSISRTEAFF
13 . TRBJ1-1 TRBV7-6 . TGTGCCAGCAGCGCCGGGGGGAACACTGAAGCTTTCTTT CASSAGGNTEAFF
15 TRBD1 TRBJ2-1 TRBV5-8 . TGTGCCAGCAGCTACCGGGACAGGGCCTACAATGAGCAGTTCTTC CASSYRDRAYNEQFF
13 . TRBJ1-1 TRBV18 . TGTGCCAGCTCACCACCGCGAAACACTGAAGCTTTCTTT CASSPPRNTEAFF
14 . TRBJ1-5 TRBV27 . TGTGCCAGCAGTTTAACGGGGGTTGGTCAGCCCCAGCATTTT CASSLTGVGQPQHF
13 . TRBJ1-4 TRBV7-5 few TGTGTCAGAAGCTATACGGGGATTGAGAAACTGTTTTTT CVRSYTGIEKLFF
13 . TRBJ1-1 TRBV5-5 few TGTGCCAGCAGCTTGGCGTCTGACACTGAAGCTTTCTTT CASSLASDTEAFF
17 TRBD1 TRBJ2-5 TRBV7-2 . TGTGCCAGCAGCTTACGGATTAGGACAGGGAATTTGGAGACCCAGTACTTC CASSLRIRTGNLETQYF
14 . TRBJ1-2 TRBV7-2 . TGTGCCAGCAGCTTAGGGGGGCAAAACTATGGCTACACCTTC CASSLGGQNYGYTF
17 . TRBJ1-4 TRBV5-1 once TGCGCCAGCAGCTTGGGGGGAGGGGCAGATACTTCTGGAAAACTGTTTTTT CASSLGGGADTSGKLFF
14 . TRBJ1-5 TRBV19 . TGTGCCAGTAGTTCACAGGGTCCCGAACAGCCCCAGCATTTT CASSSQGPEQPQHF
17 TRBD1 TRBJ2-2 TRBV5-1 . TGCGCCAGCAGCTTGAATACGGGACAGCCTAACACCGGGGAGCTGTTTTTT CASSLNTGQPNTGELFF
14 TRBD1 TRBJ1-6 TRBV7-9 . TGTGCCAGCAGTAAAACCGACAGGGCTACACCCCTCCACTTT CASSKTDRATPLHF
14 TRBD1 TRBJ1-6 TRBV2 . TGTGCCAGCAGACAGGGACAGGGCCGATCACCCCTCCACTTT CASRQGQGRSPLHF
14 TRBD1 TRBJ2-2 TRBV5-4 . TGTGCCAGCAGCTTGGGACAGGGCACCGGGGAGCTGTTTTTT CASSLGQGTGELFF
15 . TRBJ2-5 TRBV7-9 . TGTGCCAGCATCGGAAACAGGGTCCAACAAGAGACCCAGTACTTC CASIGNRVQQETQYF
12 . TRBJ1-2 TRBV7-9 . TGTTCCAGCAGCTCACAGGGCTATGGCTACACCTTC CSSSSQGYGYTF
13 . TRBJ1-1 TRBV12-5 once TGTGCTAGTGGTTGGGAGGGTCGCACTGAAGCTTTCTTT CASGWEGRTEAFF
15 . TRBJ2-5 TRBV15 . TGTGCCACCAGCAGAGATCTTGCAGGGCGAGAGACCCAGTACTTC CATSRDLAGRETQYF
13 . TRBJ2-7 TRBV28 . TGTGCCAGCGAGGACGGGAGCTCCTACGAGCAGTACTTC CASEDGSSYEQYF
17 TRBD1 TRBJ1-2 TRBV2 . TGTGCCAGCAGTGACCCGGGACAGGGACTCACTAACTATGGCTACACCTTC CASSDPGQGLTNYGYTF
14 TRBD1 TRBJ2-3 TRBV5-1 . TGCGCCAGCAGTTGGGACAGGAGTGCAGATACGCAGTATTTT CASSWDRSADTQYF
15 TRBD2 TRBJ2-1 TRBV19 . TGTGCCAGTACCCGGACTAGCGGGGCCTACAATGAGCAGTTCTTC CASTRTSGAYNEQFF
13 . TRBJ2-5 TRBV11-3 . TGTGCCAGCAGCTTACAGTACCAAGAGACCCAGTACTTC CASSLQYQETQYF
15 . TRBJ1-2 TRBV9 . TGTGCCAGCAGCGTAGGTTCGGGGTCCTACTATGGCTACACCTTC CASSVGSGSYYGYTF
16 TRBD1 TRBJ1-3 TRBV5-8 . TGTGCCAGCAGGGAACTGCCAGGGGGAACTGGAAACACCATATATTTT CASRELPGGTGNTIYF
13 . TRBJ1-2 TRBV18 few TGTGCCAGCTCACCACGACCGGGGGATGGCTACACCTTC CASSPRPGDGYTF
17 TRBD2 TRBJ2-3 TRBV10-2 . TGCGCCAGCATCAAGGCGGGGGGGCCGTTGAGCACAGATACGCAGTATTTT CASIKAGGPLSTDTQYF
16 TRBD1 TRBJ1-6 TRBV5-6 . TGTGCCAGCAGCTTGTATAGGGGGCCATATAATTCACCCCTCCACTTT CASSLYRGPYNSPLHF
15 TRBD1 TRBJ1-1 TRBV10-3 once TGTGCCATCAGTGATGAGGGGGCGCGGAACACTGAAGCTTTCTTT CAISDEGARNTEAFF
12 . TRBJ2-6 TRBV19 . TGTGCCACCCGTAGAGGGGCCAACGTCCTGACTTTC CATRRGANVLTF
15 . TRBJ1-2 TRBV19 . TGTGCCAGTAGTATCGCACAGGACAGAAACTATGGCTACACCTTC CASSIAQDRNYGYTF